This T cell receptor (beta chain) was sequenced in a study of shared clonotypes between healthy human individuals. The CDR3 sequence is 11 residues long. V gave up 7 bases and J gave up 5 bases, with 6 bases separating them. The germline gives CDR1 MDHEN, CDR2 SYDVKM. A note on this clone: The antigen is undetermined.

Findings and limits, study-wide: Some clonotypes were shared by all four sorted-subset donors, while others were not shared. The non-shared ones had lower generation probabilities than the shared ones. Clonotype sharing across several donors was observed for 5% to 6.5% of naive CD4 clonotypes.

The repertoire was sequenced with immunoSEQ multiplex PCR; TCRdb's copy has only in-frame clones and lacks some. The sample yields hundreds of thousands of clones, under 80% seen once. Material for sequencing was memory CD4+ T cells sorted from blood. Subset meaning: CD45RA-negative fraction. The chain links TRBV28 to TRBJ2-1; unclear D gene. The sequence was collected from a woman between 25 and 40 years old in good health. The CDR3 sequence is CASTINNEQFF. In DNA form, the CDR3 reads TGTGCCAGCACAATCAACAATGAGCAGTTCTTC.